A single sample gave rise to the 26 T cell receptor beta chains below, sequenced in a study of T cells expressing NK-cell markers. TCRdb derives one entry per CDR3 protein from the 5' RACE reads, leaving out DNA. In total, the table holds about 170,000 distinct CDR3 sequences. Material: blood T cells: a sorted CD56 or NKG2C T cell subset, CD4+ or CD8+ T cells, or bulk PBMC T cells (not recorded which). Source of these receptors: a man aged 18-75 years in good health.

The J gene is TRBJ2-2, the V gene TRBV5-1; absent DNA, TCRdb's TRBD1 call cannot be checked. The germline V gene has CDR1 SGHRS and CDR2 YFSETQ. This CDR3 comprises 15 residues. This CDR3 reads CASSLEGDRTGELFF.

V and J are TRBV4-1 and TRBJ2-7; TCRdb returns TRBD2, unconfirmable since there is no DNA. Germline V lookup: CDR1 MGHRA, CDR2 YSYEKL. This CDR3 comprises 16 residues. This chain's CDR3 is CASSQDAAGGPYEQYF.

The J gene is TRBJ2-1, the V gene TRBV28; TCRdb designates TRBD2, a call that cannot be tested without DNA. The CDR3 consists of 14 residues. Germline CDR1 reads MDHEN; CDR2 reads SYDVKM. The CDR3 spells CASSEQREYNEQFF.

This chain joins TRBV21-1 and TRBJ2-7; with no DNA, the TCRdb D assignment of TRBD1 cannot be verified. TRBV21-1 is a pseudogene. This CDR3 contains 15 residues. CDR3: CASSGSGQGYYEQYF.

J is TRBJ2-5 and V is TRBV11-1; TCRdb names TRBD1, which stays unverified in the absence of DNA. Germline V CDR1 and CDR2: SGHAT, FQDESV (reference sequence). The CDR3 consists of 13 residues. CDR3 region: CASSYRVRETQYF.

The rearrangement joins TRBV30 to TRBJ1-1. CDR3 length: 13 amino acids. Looked up from germline, CDR1 is GTSNPN and CDR2 is SVGIG (reference sequence). This CDR3 is CAWSGPFGTEAFF.

The V gene is TRBV30, the J gene TRBJ1-2; TCRdb gives TRBD1 as the D gene, but with no DNA this cannot be confirmed. This CDR3 comprises 13 residues. Looked up from germline, CDR1 is GTSNPN and CDR2 is SVGIG (reference sequence). CDR3 protein: CAWSVRDNYGYTF.

V usage is TRBV3-1 and J usage is TRBJ1-5. Germline V gene data show CDR1 as LGHDT and CDR2 as YNNKEL (reference sequence). The CDR3 length is 15 residues. The CDR3 reads CASSQRWDSNQPQHF.

The chain is built from TRBV20-1 and TRBJ2-7; with no DNA, the TCRdb D assignment of TRBD1 cannot be verified. In germline, CDR1 is DFQATT, CDR2 SNEGSKA (reference sequence). This CDR3 region has 14 residues. CDR3 sequence reads: CSARDPGECPEQYF.

The CDR3 loop reads CASSLTGEIYEQYF. V usage is TRBV12-3 or TRBV12-4 and J usage is TRBJ2-7; TCRdb's D gene call, TRBD1, goes unchecked for lack of DNA. The CDR3 covers 14 residues.

The CDR3 is CASSLPRDTPTGELFF. The rearrangement joins TRBV7-8 to TRBJ2-2; TCRdb's D gene call, TRBD1, goes unchecked for lack of DNA. This CDR3 contains 16 residues. Germline CDR1 is SGHVS and CDR2 is FQNEAQ.

The chain recombines TRBV7-9 with TRBJ1-1. Germline CDR1 is SEHNR and CDR2 is FQNEAQ (reference sequence). CDR3 length: 16 amino acids. The chain's CDR3 is CASSSPEFGESTEAFF.

The chain has TRBV2 and TRBJ2-2; TCRdb calls TRBD1, which cannot be checked without DNA. This CDR3 comprises 16 residues. The germline V gene has CDR1 SNHLY and CDR2 FYNNEI. CDR3 in amino acids: CANSDWGVKNTGELFF. The variable domain in full, completed from reference TRBV2 and TRBJ2-2, reads EPEVTQTPSHQVTQMGQEVILRCVPISNHLYFYWYRQILGQKVEFLVSFYNNEISEKSEIFDDQFSVERPDGSNFTLKIRSTKLEDSAMYFCANSDWGVKNTGELFFGEGSRLTVL.

The chain couples TRBV6-1 to TRBJ2-5. The CDR3 runs 13 residues. Germline V CDR1 and CDR2: MNHNS, SASEGT. The CDR3 loop reads CASSGELKETQYF.

V gene TRBV19 combines with J gene TRBJ1-2. Germline V gene sequence: CDR1 LNHDA, CDR2 SQIVND (reference sequence). This CDR3 contains 15 residues. The CDR3 spells CASSTTVTLLECYTF.

The chain uses TRBV10-3 and TRBJ2-1; checking the TCRdb D call of TRBD2 is not possible without DNA. Germline CDR1 is ENHRY and CDR2 is SYGVKD. The CDR3 runs 17 residues. Here the CDR3 reads CATPPALAGSPYNEQFF.

The rearrangement links TRBV11-2 to TRBJ1-1; the TCRdb call, TRBD1, lacks DNA for checking. The germline V gene has CDR1 SGHAT and CDR2 FQNNGV. The CDR3 is 16 amino acids. The chain's CDR3 is CASSPWTELEDTEAFF.

J is TRBJ2-5 and V is TRBV28; TCRdb names TRBD2, which stays unverified in the absence of DNA. CDR1 is MDHEN, CDR2 SYDVKM, per germline. The CDR3 has 14 amino acids. CDR3 in amino acids: CASSLAPSGGVQYF.

This chain connects TRBV10-2 to TRBJ1-4. The CDR3 runs 12 residues. CDR1 and CDR2 from the germline V gene are WSHSY and SAAADI. The CDR3 sequence is CASSGLDEKLFF.

The chain recombines TRBV6-5 with TRBJ1-1; the TCRdb call, TRBD1, lacks DNA for checking. The CDR3 sequence is 16 residues long. The germline V gene has CDR1 MNHEY and CDR2 SVGAGI. The CDR3: CASSYGFGGRGTEAFF.

The chain couples TRBV25-1 to TRBJ1-6; as DNA is missing, the TRBD1 call by TCRdb cannot be tested. Germline CDR1 and CDR2: MGHDK and SYGVNS. The length of the CDR3 is 15 residues. CDR3 protein: CASSPYGTDISPLHF.

The chain links TRBV2 to TRBJ2-7; no DNA is available, so the TRBD1 call from TCRdb remains unchecked. CDR3 length equals 15 residues. The germline CDR1 and CDR2 sequences are SNHLY and FYNNEI. CDR3 region: CASSGDTRSSYEQYF.

The chain is built from TRBV11-2 and TRBJ2-7; TCRdb indicates TRBD1, and absent DNA this call remains unverified. The germline V gene has CDR1 SGHAT and CDR2 FQNNGV. CDR3 length: 14 residues. CDR3 in amino acids: CASSGLWGPYEQYF. Full variable domain (rest looked up from reference TRBV11-2 and TRBJ2-7): EAGVAQSPRYKIIEKRQSVAFWCNPISGHATLYWYQQILGQGPKLLIQFQNNGVVDDSQLPKDRFSAERLKGVDSTLKIQPAKLEDSAVYLCASSGLWGPYEQYFGPGTRLTVT.

CDR3 loop: CASSSTGVDEQYF. The chain links TRBV7-3 to TRBJ2-7; as DNA is missing, the TRBD1 call by TCRdb cannot be tested. CDR1 is SGHTA and CDR2 is FQGTGA in the germline V gene. This CDR3 is 13 amino acids long.

This chain joins TRBV6-1 and TRBJ2-1; TCRdb's D call, TRBD2, is unchecked because there is no DNA. Germline values: CDR1 MNHNS, CDR2 SASEGT. The CDR3 extends over 16 amino acids. CDR3 residues: CASSEVLAGVGNEQFF.

The chain has TRBV5-1 and TRBJ1-2. CDR3 length: 14 residues. From germline, CDR1 is SGHRS and CDR2 YFSETQ. CDR3 loop: CASSFPEGNYGYTF.